The T cell receptor beta chain described here comes from a study of cytomegalovirus exposure and HLA in healthy donors. The primer mix had 60 Vbeta and 13 Jbeta primers. Some clones are missing from TCRdb's copy, which holds only in-frame ones; the method was immunoSEQ multiplex PCR. The table includes more than 150,000 clones, 75% to 90% detected once. V lost 5 bases, J lost 4 bases, and 9 bases stayed unmatched. The CDR3 is 15 residues long. CDR1 and CDR2 (germline): SEHNR, FQNEAQ (reference sequence). What was sequenced was PBMCs. The V gene is TRBV7-9, the J gene TRBJ2-5; 8 positions agree with TRBD1. The source of this sequence is a woman younger than 30 in good health and CMV-seronegative. The CDR3 sequence: CASSKGQGGRETQYF. The CDR3 coding sequence is TGTGCCAGCAGCAAAGGACAGGGAGGACGAGAGACCCAGTACTTC.